A selection of T cell receptor beta chains follows, all from one sample in a study of cytomegalovirus exposure and HLA in healthy donors. TCRdb keeps only in-frame clones here, not all; method: immunoSEQ multiplex PCR. The repertoire consists of 160,000 or so clones, with around four fifths occurring once and the leading ten covering around 1.3%. The source material was PBMCs. The source is a woman aged 25 to 39 in good health and CMV-seronegative. CDR3s leave out the opening cysteine and the closing phenylalanine or tryptophan.

CDR3aa,v_gene
ASSTPRDRISYEQY,TRBV7-8
ASSLEGAIETQY,TRBV7-8
ASSVTGADTEAF,TRBV2
ASSLEFGNTEAF,TRBV5-1
ASSPRSGENTIY,TRBV18
ASSDLGGRDSPLH,TRBV6-1
ASSALQGPTEAF,TRBV9
ASGWRKNTEAF,TRBV6-6
ASSLVGYTEAF,TRBV7-9
ASRGAEGGYT,TRBV28
ASSSWTGQETQY,TRBV9
AWRRGRDQPQH,TRBV30
ASRPPTAQGSPLH,TRBV11-2
AWSRDSLTDTQY,TRBV30
ASSILRQGITYNSPLH,TRBV27
ASREVQRTGELF,TRBV5-1
ASSEGLAFTDTQY,TRBV6-1
ASSPVLLGTGELF,TRBV27
ASSPTGGAGYT,TRBV6-6
ASSQTLTRQGLSEAF,TRBV4-1
ASSFDRGRTYNEQF,TRBV5-6
AIRTGWNTEAF,TRBV28
ATSRDYLQGKWGQPQH,TRBV15
ASSVSGNTEAF,TRBV6-1
ASIQGQGYGYT,TRBV2
ASSVSGSNYGYT,TRBV9
ASSETTGNTEAF,TRBV18
ASNPATAGYNEQF,TRBV5-1
ASSELAGGANTEAF,TRBV2
ASSYQDSYGYT,TRBV27
SVAPKGDTEAF,TRBV29-1
ASSRERGNQPQH,TRBV18
ASSPEGNTEAF,TRBV6-6
ASSRGQGYTEAF,TRBV7-6
ASSFWQNTEAF,TRBV5-1
ASRPTGTESTGELF,TRBV5-5
ASSRGGAVLSTDTQY,TRBV5-8
ASSPDSSYNSPLH,TRBV5-4
AWSQFTVNTEAF,TRBV30
ASSPLQDNSPLH,TRBV6-1
ASSRGRPSLNEQF,TRBV5-6
ASSDSSGGGQETQY,TRBV6-4
ASSNSVLQPQH,TRBV19
AWSIGPSGSTDTQY,TRBV30
ASSQPLGLHGTEAF,TRBV4-1
ASSVQGYTEAF,TRBV6-1
AWGKGLVGETQY,TRBV30
ASSPIPGTGRNIQY,TRBV5-1
ASKAGSGNTIY,TRBV19
ASSLRTSGGALTDTQY,TRBV2
ASSQVFSSYEQY,TRBV4-1
ASSFRGIYEQY,TRBV28
SVARDRKPYEQY,TRBV29-1
ASSQDVAGSYNEQF,TRBV4-1
ASSQGDNYGYT,TRBV2
ASSLNRDVTEAF,TRBV18
ASRTSGGAWDTQY,TRBV4-1
ASRMTGGGETQY,TRBV19
ASSQVNLGLARQETQY,TRBV4-1
ASSKGPVGNEQF,TRBV21-1